Sequencing of this TCR beta chain was carried out in a study of identical twins. This clonotype came up many times. One entry per CDR3 protein results from TCRdb running MiXCR on the 5' RACE reads. The sample includes about 520,000 distinct CDR3 sequences, 22% of them seen just once. The sample was also reused in another study, on T cells expressing NK-cell markers. That study adds: In sorted CD3+CD56+NKG2C+, CD3+CD56+NKG2C- and CD3+CD56-NKG2C+ T cells, TCR beta repertoires were obtained. Sequenced donors, eight in total, included seven who were HCMV-seropositive and one who was seronegative.

The receptor comes from a young woman in good health. The sequencing sample was made of CD4+ T cells sorted from blood.

The CDR3 spells CAISASSYGYTF. The CDR3 DNA reads TGTGCCATCAGTGCATCCAGCTATGGCTACACCTTC. This rearrangement joins TRBV10-3 to TRBJ1-2; D is undetermined. Trimming cost V 4 bases and J 4 bases, with 7 bases left between them. Germline CDR1 reads ENHRY; CDR2 reads SYGVKD. The CDR3 is 12 residues long.